Shown below are 16 T cell receptor beta chains from a single sample sequenced in a study of CD8 T cells in Susac syndrome. The RNA input was 0.5 to 1 ug, and it was reverse transcribed with random hexamers. TCRdb called the immunoSEQ multiplex PCR reads again in MiXCR, with one record for every CDR3 protein. The sample consists of about 130,000 distinct CDR3 sequences, around 94% of them appearing once. The specimen was CD8+ T cells from PBMCs. All receptors derive from a human donor with Susac syndrome.

V and J are TRBV28 and TRBJ2-7; D is uncertain. There are 15 residues in the CDR3. V dropped 10 bases and J dropped 1 base, with 20 bases sitting between them. Per germline, CDR1 MDHEN and CDR2 SYDVKM. CDR3 loop: CATREGTDPSYEQYF. The CDR3 DNA is TGTGCCACCCGCGAAGGTACAGACCCTTCCTACGAGCAGTACTTC.

The chain uses TRBV3-1 and TRBJ2-7; D is undetermined. The germline V and J ends were trimmed by 4 bases and 0 bases, with 10 bases remaining between them. The germline CDR1 and CDR2 sequences are LGHDT and YNNKEL (reference sequence). The CDR3 is made up of 14 amino acids. CDR3 loop: CASSLPGTSYEQYF. The CDR3 region has the DNA TGTGCCAGCAGCCTTCCGGGTACCTCCTACGAGCAGTACTTC.

CDR3 region: CASRPTGTPTNYGYTF. The CDR3 DNA is TGTGCCAGCAGACCAACCGGGACACCTACTAACTATGGCTACACCTTC. The genes are TRBV7-9 and TRBJ1-2; perhaps TRBD1 as D (6 bases). The CDR3 has 16 amino acids. CDR1 and CDR2 from the germline V gene are SEHNR and FQNEAQ (reference sequence). The V end was cut by 6 bases, the J end by 0 bases, with 17 bases between. The complete variable domain, with remaining parts taken from reference TRBV7-9 and TRBJ1-2, reads DTGVSQNPRHKITKRGQNVTFRCDPISEHNRLYWYRQTLGQGPEFLTYFQNEAQLEKSRLLSDRFSAERPKGSFSTLEIQRTEQGDSAMYLCASRPTGTPTNYGYTFGSGTRLTVV.

This clonotype has just one count. The chain employs TRBV19 and TRBJ2-2; D not certain. Germline V lookup: CDR1 LNHDA, CDR2 SQIVND (reference sequence). This CDR3 is 11 amino acids long. V gave up 9 bases and J gave up 3 bases, with 5 bases separating them. CDR3 sequence (DNA): TGTGCCAGCGAATACACCGGGGAGCTGTTTTTT. Its protein product is CASEYTGELFF.

The rearrangement uses TRBV3-1 and TRBJ1-3; D gene uncertain. CDR1 and CDR2 from the germline V gene are LGHDT and YNNKEL (reference sequence). Trimming cost V 1 base and J 1 base, with 5 bases left between them. The CDR3 has 14 amino acids. The CDR3 nucleotides read TGTGCCAGCAGCCAAGGAGTATCTGGAAACACCATATATTTT. Encoded protein: CASSQGVSGNTIYF.

The gene calls are TRBV7-9 and TRBJ1-1; possibly TRBD1 for D (5 bases). CDR1 is SEHNR and CDR2 is FQNEAQ in the germline V gene (reference sequence). Trimming pared 5 bases from V and 0 bases from J, leaving 13 bases between. CDR3 length: 15 residues. This chain's CDR3 is CASSVPGRMNTEAFF. CDR3 nucleotides: TGTGCCAGCAGCGTTCCGGGACGAATGAACACTGAAGCTTTCTTT.

The V and J genes are TRBV2 and TRBJ1-5; D gene ambiguous. Germline lookup yields CDR1 SNHLY and CDR2 FYNNEI. This CDR3 spans 13 amino acids. Trimming took 4 bases from V and 3 from J, leaving 7 bases between them. CDR3 protein: CASSASVNQPQHF. Here the CDR3 DNA reads TGTGCCAGCAGTGCCTCCGTCAATCAGCCCCAGCATTTT. The whole variable domain, filled in from reference TRBV2 and TRBJ1-5, reads EPEVTQTPSHQVTQMGQEVILRCVPISNHLYFYWYRQILGQKVEFLVSFYNNEISEKSEIFDDQFSVERPDGSNFTLKIRSTKLEDSAMYFCASSASVNQPQHFGDGTRLSIL.

The chain carries TRBV15 and TRBJ2-5, with a possible D match to TRBD1 (6 bases). Germline lookup yields CDR1 LNHNV and CDR2 YYDKDF (reference sequence). The V and J ends lost 0 bases and 4 bases respectively, with 15 bases between them. The CDR3 covers 16 residues. The chain's CDR3 is CATSRDQPQGPETQYF. The CDR3 nucleotides read TGTGCCACCAGCAGAGATCAGCCCCAGGGGCCAGAGACCCAGTACTTC.

As for this clonotype: An end of the junction does not agree with germline; a read error may underlie this. The chain couples TRBV30 to TRBJ1-5, with 7 positions matching TRBD1. CDR3 length: 14 amino acids. Per germline, CDR1 GTSNPN and CDR2 SVGIG (reference sequence). CDR3 coding DNA: TGTGCCTGGAGTGTCGGGACAGTGAATCAGCCCCGGCATTTT. This codes for CAWSVGTVNQPRHF.

This rearrangement joins TRBV20-1 to TRBJ1-3, with D perhaps matching TRBD1 (5 bases). CDR3 size: 13 residues. The germline V gene encodes CDR1 DFQATT and CDR2 SNEGSKA (reference sequence). V lost 6 bases and J lost 2, with 11 bases in between. The CDR3 DNA follows: TGCAGTGCAGGGGCGCACCCTGGAAACACCATATATTTT. Its translation is CSAGAHPGNTIYF.

CDR3 protein: CATGGVAYNEQFF. The DNA for the CDR3 is TGTGCGACAGGCGGGGTCGCCTACAATGAGCAGTTCTTC. The rearrangement joins TRBV27 to TRBJ2-1; D might be TRBD1 or TRBD2, each matching 6 bases. This CDR3 is built from 13 residues. Germline CDR1 and CDR2: MNHEY and SMNVEV (reference sequence).

The chain links TRBV12-3 or TRBV12-4 to TRBJ1-2; D is uncertain. Trimming left V 4 bases short and J 8 bases short, with 14 bases between. The CDR3 is 13 residues long. The chain's CDR3 is CASSSSRAGGYTF. In DNA form, the CDR3 reads TGTGCCAGCAGTTCCTCGCGGGCGGGAGGCTACACCTTC.

The chain carries TRBV9 and TRBJ1-1; a possible D gene is TRBD1 (6 bases). CDR3 size: 13 residues. V gave up 7 bases and J gave up 1 base, with 11 bases separating them. CDR1 SGDLS and CDR2 YYNGEE come from the germline V gene. The CDR3 region has the DNA TGTGCCAGCGCAATAGGGGGGAACACTGAAGCTTTCTTT. Translated: CASAIGGNTEAFF. The full variable domain, completed using reference TRBV9 and TRBJ1-1, is DSGVTQTPKHLITATGQRVTLRCSPRSGDLSVYWYQQSLDQGLQFLIQYYNGEERAKGNILERFSAQQFPDLHSELNLSSLELGDSALYFCASAIGGNTEAFFGQGTRLTVV.

The chain employs TRBV9 and TRBJ1-2, with 7 bases matching TRBD1. V trimming: 4 bases; J trimming: 8 bases; junction bases outside the gene matches: 17. CDR1 is SGDLS, CDR2 YYNGEE, per germline. CDR3 length: 16 amino acids. The DNA for the CDR3 is TGTGCCAGCAGCTCCTCCACAAAGACAGGGTATTCCGGCTACACCTTC. Protein sequence: CASSSSTKTGYSGYTF.

This clonotype was detected only once. This rearrangement joins TRBV9 to TRBJ2-1; D may be TRBD2 (5 bases). Per germline, CDR1 SGDLS and CDR2 YYNGEE. The CDR3 is made up of 14 amino acids. V was cut by 0 bases and J by 4 bases, with 8 bases left in between. This CDR3 is CASSVVPGYNEQFF. CDR3 sequence (DNA): TGTGCCAGCAGCGTAGTCCCGGGGTACAATGAGCAGTTCTTC.

This chain joins TRBV12-3 or TRBV12-4 and TRBJ1-1; D is ambiguous. CDR3 length: 18 amino acids. Trimming removed 1 base at V and 4 bases at J, with 22 bases between. The CDR3 nucleotides read TGTGCCAGCAGTTTAGGTGCTGCAGACGACCCGTTTCGCACTGAAGCTTTCTTT. It is translated as CASSLGAADDPFRTEAFF.